These 17 T cell receptor beta chains were sequenced from one sample in a study of control samples from healthy donors and cancer patients. The protocol was immunoSEQ multiplex PCR, while the TCRdb copy is restricted to in-frame clones and leaves out a portion. The sample has about 60,000 clones; 90% are singletons. Source material: PBMCs. The origin of the receptors is a woman in her fifties or sixties with colorectal cancer.

In this sample, this clone turned up a few times. The CDR3 sequence: CASKGQGDNSPLHF. The CDR3 DNA reads as TGTGCCAGTAAAGGACAGGGCGATAATTCACCCCTCCACTTT. This rearrangement joins TRBV28 to TRBJ1-6, with 8 bases fitting TRBD1. Germline trimming cut 9 bases from V and 5 bases from J; bases unmatched to any gene: 6. CDR1 and CDR2 from the germline V gene are MDHEN and SYDVKM. CDR3 size: 14 residues.

V and J are TRBV5-1 and TRBJ2-4; 11 bases match TRBD2. The CDR3 contains 16 residues. Per germline, CDR1 SGHRS and CDR2 YFSETQ. J was trimmed by 7 bases and V by 3 bases; bases with no gene match: 9. For the CDR3, the DNA is TGCGCCAGCAGCTCGGATAGCGGGAGGGCCGTGAACATTCAGTACTTC. This codes for CASSSDSGRAVNIQYF.

The J gene is TRBJ2-2, the V gene TRBV5-6; TRBD2 matches 9 bases. The CDR3 runs 16 residues. V dropped 4 bases and J dropped 2; count of bases not matched to a gene: 6. Germline lookup yields CDR1 SGHDT and CDR2 YYEEEE. CDR3: CASSQISGRNTGELFF. In DNA form, the CDR3 reads TGTGCCAGCAGCCAAATTAGCGGGAGAAACACCGGGGAGCTGTTTTTT.

This chain joins TRBV24-1 and TRBJ2-1; 8 bases are a match to TRBD2. J lost 5 bases, V lost 0 bases, and 5 bases had no gene match. The CDR3 is made up of 16 amino acids. Germline V gives CDR1 KGHDR, CDR2 SFDVKD. The DNA of the CDR3 is TGTGCCACCAGTGATTTGAGTACTAGCGGACACAATGAGCAGTTCTTC. Translation: CATSDLSTSGHNEQFF.

The gene calls are TRBV28 and TRBJ1-5, with D possibly TRBD1 on 6 matching bases. CDR1 is MDHEN and CDR2 is SYDVKM in the germline V gene. The V end lost 6 bases, the J end lost 5 bases, and 14 bases lay between the germline ends. This CDR3 is built from 14 residues. The CDR3 nucleotides read TGTGCCAGCAGGACTCAGGGGATATATCAGCCCCAGCATTTT. It yields the protein CASRTQGIYQPQHF.

The CDR3 region is CASSLDRGTTGELFF. The CDR3 nucleotides are TGCGCCAGCAGCTTGGACAGGGGAACCACCGGGGAGCTGTTTTTT. The chain has TRBV5-1 and TRBJ2-2, with 7 bases matching TRBD1. Germline V gives CDR1 SGHRS, CDR2 YFSETQ. The CDR3 extends over 15 amino acids. V lost 0 bases, J lost 4 bases, and 3 bases stayed unmatched.

The V call is TRBV7-9, the J call TRBJ2-7; no reliable D call. The CDR3 runs 17 residues. Germline V gene lookup returns CDR1 SEHNR and CDR2 FQNEAQ (reference sequence). Trimming pared 2 bases from V and 0 bases from J, leaving 17 bases between. The CDR3 loop reads CASSLYRATSHSYEQYF. The CDR3 DNA sequence: TGTGCCAGCAGCTTATATCGGGCCACCAGCCACTCCTACGAGCAGTACTTC.

The J gene is TRBJ2-2, the V gene TRBV3-1 (or the pseudogene TRBV3-2); 8 bases map to TRBD1. Trimming cost V 5 bases and J 6 bases; bases outside gene matches: 5. The CDR3 loop spans 14 amino acids. Germline CDR1 LGHDT, CDR2 YNNKEL (reference sequence). The CDR3 protein is CASSEKQGAGELFF. The CDR3 DNA sequence: TGTGCCAGCAGCGAAAAACAGGGGGCCGGGGAGCTGTTTTTT.

The rearrangement links TRBV19 to TRBJ2-5; TRBD2 matches 8 bases. Germline values: CDR1 LNHDA, CDR2 SQIVND (reference sequence). V lost 4 bases and J lost 1; bases outside the gene matches: 5. This CDR3 has 15 amino acids. In DNA, the CDR3 is TGTGCCAGTAGTACCAGGACTAGCTCCCAAGAGACCCAGTACTTC. Its protein is CASSTRTSSQETQYF.

This chain connects TRBV7-6 to TRBJ1-5; maybe TRBD1 (6 bases). Germline CDR1 and CDR2: SGHVS and FNYEAQ. CDR3 length equals 15 residues. Trimming took 1 base from V and 3 from J, leaving 10 bases between them. The CDR3 DNA reads as TGTGCCAGCAGCTTAGGTCAGGGGTACAATCAGCCCCAGCATTTT. It is translated as CASSLGQGYNQPQHF.

The chain joins TRBV3-1 (or the pseudogene TRBV3-2) to TRBJ1-1; the D gene is possibly TRBD1 (6 bases). Germline lookup yields CDR1 LGHDT and CDR2 YNNKEL (reference sequence). This CDR3 comprises 14 residues. V was trimmed by 0 bases and J by 10 bases, leaving 15 bases between them. This CDR3 reads CASSQDNRVLGAFF. In DNA form, the CDR3 reads TGTGCCAGCAGCCAAGATAACAGGGTTTTGGGAGCTTTCTTT.

The chain combines TRBV6-1 with TRBJ1-5; D not certain. Germline CDR1 MNHNS, CDR2 SASEGT. V was cut by 3 bases and J by 5 bases, with 5 bases left in between. The CDR3 sequence is 12 residues long. The CDR3 DNA follows: TGTGCCAGCAGTGATCACGATCAGCCCCAGCATTTT. This translates into CASSDHDQPQHF.

The chain employs TRBV7-8 and TRBJ2-7; D possibly uses TRBD1 or TRBD2 (7 bases each). Trimming pared 1 base from V and 6 bases from J, leaving 13 bases between. CDR1 is SGHVS, CDR2 FQNEAQ, per germline. The CDR3 has 14 residues. DNA of the CDR3: TGTGCCAGCAGCTTAGTACAGGGGAGGGTCGAGCAGTACTTC. Amino acid sequence: CASSLVQGRVEQYF. Supplemented by reference TRBV7-8 and TRBJ2-7, the full variable domain reads GAGVSQSPRYKVAKRGQDVALRCDPISGHVSLFWYQQALGQGPEFLTYFQNEAQLDKSGLPSDRFFAERPEGSVSTLKIQRTQQEDSAVYLCASSLVQGRVEQYFGPGTRLTVT.

The chain recombines TRBV2 with TRBJ2-5; the D gene is possibly TRBD1 (6 bases). In germline, CDR1 is SNHLY, CDR2 FYNNEI. V was clipped by 3 bases and J by 5 bases, with 19 bases between them. The CDR3 has 16 residues. The CDR3 here is CASSESTGSFGETQYF. For the CDR3, the DNA is TGTGCCAGCAGTGAGAGTACAGGGAGCTTCGGGGAGACCCAGTACTTC.

The chain joins TRBV9 to TRBJ1-1; D gene ambiguous. The CDR3 consists of 15 residues. V was shortened by 0 bases and J by 0 bases, with 9 bases between the two germline ends. Germline V gene data show CDR1 as SGDLS and CDR2 as YYNGEE. CDR3 coding DNA: TGTGCCAGCAGCGTAGAGCCCACTATGAACACTGAAGCTTTCTTT. This sequence encodes CASSVEPTMNTEAFF.

The rearrangement joins TRBV6-1 to TRBJ1-5, with TRBD1 identical over 9 bases. This CDR3 is built from 17 residues. From germline, CDR1 is MNHNS and CDR2 SASEGT. V shed 3 bases and J 3 bases; nucleotides not matched to a gene: 9. The chain's CDR3 is CASSEVWGDRVNQPQHF. The CDR3 DNA reads as TGTGCCAGCAGTGAGGTCTGGGGGGACAGGGTCAATCAGCCCCAGCATTTT.

This clone appeared a few times. The chain combines TRBV11-2 with TRBJ2-7; D gene unclear. The germline V and J ends were trimmed by 1 base and 6 bases, with 7 bases remaining between them. Germline loops: CDR1 SGHAT, CDR2 FQNNGV. CDR3 length: 12 amino acids. CDR3 sequence: CASSLVPREQYF. CDR3 sequence (DNA): TGTGCCAGCAGCTTAGTTCCACGCGAGCAGTACTTC.